The 21 T cell receptor beta chains below all came from one sample that was sequenced in a study of cytomegalovirus exposure and HLA in healthy donors. This PCR relied on a set of 60 Vbeta primers and 13 Jbeta primers. Sequencing used immunoSEQ multiplex PCR; TCRdb keeps in-frame clones, though not all of them. The table lists more than 65,000 clones, about four fifths of them singletons. Sequencing was performed on PBMCs. The origin of the receptors is a young man in good health and CMV-seronegative.

This chain links TRBV9 with TRBJ2-1; 10 nucleotides match TRBD1. The CDR3 runs 14 residues. V lost 3 bases, J lost 8 bases, and 5 bases stayed unmatched. Germline V lookup: CDR1 SGDLS, CDR2 YYNGEE. This CDR3 reads CASSGRDRGDEQFF. The CDR3 region has the DNA TGTGCCAGCAGCGGACGGGACAGGGGCGATGAGCAGTTCTTC.

The chain couples TRBV7-9 to TRBJ1-2; D unresolved. Deletions cut 3 bases from V and 0 bases from J, with 8 bases between. This CDR3 region has 14 residues. Looked up from germline, CDR1 is SEHNR and CDR2 is FQNEAQ (reference sequence). The chain's CDR3 is CASSFFSSNYGYTF. CDR3 nucleotides: TGTGCCAGCAGCTTTTTTAGCTCTAACTATGGCTACACCTTC.

The genes are TRBV19 and TRBJ1-2; D gene unclear. Trimming took 1 base from V and 6 from J, leaving 9 bases between them. CDR3 length: 13 amino acids. Germline lookup yields CDR1 LNHDA and CDR2 SQIVND (reference sequence). This CDR3 reads CASSIGGVNGYTF. The CDR3 DNA follows: TGTGCCAGTAGTATAGGGGGAGTCAATGGCTACACCTTC.

This chain links TRBV30 with TRBJ1-4; D remains unclear. The V end lost 2 bases, the J end lost 0 bases, and 10 bases lay between the germline ends. The length of the CDR3 is 15 residues. Germline V gene sequence: CDR1 GTSNPN, CDR2 SVGIG (reference sequence). CDR3 sequence reads: CAWSWLLATNEKLFF. DNA of the CDR3: TGTGCCTGGAGTTGGCTACTAGCAACTAATGAAAAACTGTTTTTT. Full variable domain (rest looked up from reference TRBV30 and TRBJ1-4): SQTIHQWPATLVQPVGSPLSLECTVEGTSNPNLYWYRQAAGRGLQLLFYSVGIGQISSEVPQNLSASRPQDRQFILSSKKLLLSDSGFYLCAWSWLLATNEKLFFGSGTQLSVL.

The table lists this clone with a count of one. CDR3 DNA sequence: TGTGCCAGCAGCCCAACAGTCGGACTAGCGGGAAACGTCGGAAACATTCAGTACTTC. As protein: CASSPTVGLAGNVGNIQYF. This chain links TRBV28 with TRBJ2-4; 12 nucleotides line up with TRBD2. V gave up 6 bases and J gave up 6 bases; unmatched junction bases: 18. Germline V lookup: CDR1 MDHEN, CDR2 SYDVKM. This CDR3 contains 19 residues.

As DNA, the CDR3 is TGTGCCAGCAGCTTAGGGACAGGGGAAGGCTACACCTTC. Its translation: CASSLGTGEGYTF. The J gene is TRBJ1-2, the V gene TRBV7-2, with 9 bases fitting TRBD1. CDR3 length: 13 residues. The J segment lost 8 bases and the V segment lost 1 base, leaving 2 bases of the junction unmatched. Germline V gene lookup returns CDR1 SGHTA and CDR2 FQGNSA.

The rearrangement links TRBV13 to TRBJ2-1, with a possible D match to TRBD2 (6 bases). This CDR3 region has 15 residues. The V end was cut by 0 bases, the J end by 8 bases, with 14 bases between. CDR1 PRHDT and CDR2 FYEKMQ come from the germline V gene (reference sequence). CDR3 coding DNA: TGTGCCAGCAGCTTAGGAGTGATCCCGGGAGATGAGCAGTTCTTC. Its protein product is CASSLGVIPGDEQFF.

The V gene is TRBV13, the J gene TRBJ1-6; 7 bases agree with TRBD1. The germline V gene encodes CDR1 PRHDT and CDR2 FYEKMQ (reference sequence). V lost 3 bases, J lost 7 bases, and 3 bases stayed unmatched. The CDR3 is 14 residues long. Here the CDR3 DNA reads TGTGCCAGCAGCTTTCAAGGGGGCAATTCACCCCTCCACTTT. It translates to CASSFQGGNSPLHF.

This sequence joins TRBV6-4 and TRBJ2-1; 7 positions agree with TRBD2. Germline trimming cut 5 bases from V and 6 bases from J; bases unmatched to any gene: 7. The germline V gene encodes CDR1 MRHNA and CDR2 SNTAGT. The CDR3 is 14 residues long. The CDR3 sequence is CASSPSGTINEQFF. CDR3 nucleotides: TGTGCCAGCAGTCCTAGCGGAACAATCAATGAGCAGTTCTTC.

The chain uses TRBV6-1 and TRBJ2-7, with D unclear. The CDR3 spans 15 residues. Trimming removed 2 bases at V and 2 bases at J, with 13 bases between. Germline V CDR1 and CDR2: MNHNS, SASEGT. The CDR3 DNA sequence: TGTGCCAGCAGTGAAATTGGCGGAGTTACCTACGAGCAGTACTTC. Translated, it gives CASSEIGGVTYEQYF.

The rearrangement uses TRBV19 and TRBJ1-2, with unresolved D. Per germline, CDR1 LNHDA and CDR2 SQIVND (reference sequence). The CDR3 runs to 14 residues. The V end was cut by 9 bases, the J end by 0 bases, with 14 bases between. The CDR3 bases are TGTGCCAGCCGCGTCGAGACTACTAACTATGGCTACACCTTC. Encoded protein: CASRVETTNYGYTF.

With regard to this clone: Different DNA sequences within this sample yield the same CDR3. The chain joins TRBV9 to TRBJ2-1; 9 nucleotides align to TRBD2. With 0 bases clipped from V and 3 bases from J, the junction kept 1 base outside the gene matches. Germline loops: CDR1 SGDLS, CDR2 YYNGEE. This CDR3 comprises 15 residues. The CDR3 region is CASSVGSGSYNEQFF. The CDR3 DNA follows: TGTGCCAGCAGCGTAGGTAGCGGGAGCTACAATGAGCAGTTCTTC. The full variable domain, in which reference TRBV9 and TRBJ2-1 provide the parts outside the CDR3, is DSGVTQTPKHLITATGQRVTLRCSPRSGDLSVYWYQQSLDQGLQFLIQYYNGEERAKGNILERFSAQQFPDLHSELNLSSLELGDSALYFCASSVGSGSYNEQFFGPGTRLTVL.

CDR3 bases: TGTGCCAGCAGCTCCAAAGGACAGGGGGACACCGGGGAGCTGTTTTTT. It codes for CASSSKGQGDTGELFF. The chain uses TRBV11-3 and TRBJ2-2; 10 bases align to TRBD1. With 4 bases clipped from V and 3 bases from J, the junction kept 5 bases outside the gene matches. The length of the CDR3 is 16 residues. Germline V gives CDR1 SGHNT, CDR2 YENEEA.

The chain joins TRBV10-3 to TRBJ2-2; unclear D gene. CDR3 size: 14 residues. V was trimmed by 2 bases and J by 5 bases, leaving 9 bases between them. Germline CDR1 is ENHRY and CDR2 is SYGVKD. CDR3 nucleotide sequence: TGTGCCATCAGTGAGACCCCTAGGACCGGGGAGCTGTTTTTT. Translated: CAISETPRTGELFF.

The chain combines TRBV5-6 with TRBJ2-2; TRBD1 agrees at 8 bases. Trimming took 4 bases from V and 3 from J; bases not matched to a gene: 8. CDR3 length: 16 residues. Looked up from germline, CDR1 is SGHDT and CDR2 is YYEEEE. In nucleotides, the CDR3 is TGTGCCAGCAGCCCGGAAGACAGGGGCCACACCGGGGAGCTGTTTTTT. Residues: CASSPEDRGHTGELFF.

The sample holds a few counts of this clone. The chain combines TRBV19 with TRBJ1-1; 7 nucleotides line up with TRBD1. Germline values: CDR1 LNHDA, CDR2 SQIVND (reference sequence). The length of the CDR3 is 14 residues. V lost 6 bases to trimming and J lost 0 bases; unmatched junction nucleotides: 4. CDR3 DNA: TGTGCCAGTAGCACGGGACAGTTGAACACTGAAGCTTTCTTT. Protein: CASSTGQLNTEAFF. Together with reference TRBV19 and TRBJ1-1, the CDR3 gives the full variable domain: DGGITQSPKYLFRKEGQNVTLSCEQNLNHDAMYWYRQDPGQGLRLIYYSQIVNDFQKGDIAEGYSVSREKKESFPLTVTSAQKNPTAFYLCASSTGQLNTEAFFGQGTRLTVV.

In its sample, this clone was seen once. In nucleotides, the CDR3 is TGTGCCAGCAGCCCCGCAGGGACAGGGGGCTTCTCAGCTAATGAAAAACTGTTTTTT. Translated, it gives CASSPAGTGGFSANEKLFF. The chain employs TRBV14 and TRBJ1-4, with 12 bases fitting TRBD1. Trimming removed 4 bases from V and 3 bases from J; junction bases left unmatched: 12. The CDR3 has 19 amino acids. Germline V gene sequence: CDR1 SGHDN, CDR2 FVKESK.

The rearrangement joins TRBV4-1 to TRBJ1-1; 11 bases line up with TRBD1. CDR1 and CDR2 from the germline V gene are MGHRA and YSYEKL. The CDR3 has 17 residues. Unmatched junction bases numbered 6, after V lost 3 bases and J lost 0 bases. The CDR3: CASSQVRTGGMNTEAFF. CDR3 in DNA: TGCGCCAGCAGCCAGGTAAGGACAGGGGGCATGAACACTGAAGCTTTCTTT.

CDR3 in amino acids: CASSIDRVRYTEAFF. In DNA, the CDR3 is TGTGCCAGTAGTATAGATCGGGTCAGATACACTGAAGCTTTCTTT. The rearrangement uses TRBV19 and TRBJ1-1; D unclear. Per the germline V gene, CDR1 is LNHDA and CDR2 is SQIVND (reference sequence). This CDR3 region has 15 residues. V lost 0 bases, J lost 3 bases, and 11 bases lay in between.

CDR3: CASSFPGVVRAYNEQFF. In nucleotides, the CDR3 is TGTGCCAGCAGTTTTCCAGGGGTCGTAAGGGCCTACAATGAGCAGTTCTTC. This chain joins TRBV28 and TRBJ2-1, with a weak D call TRBD1 (6 bases). V lost 3 bases and J lost 2, with 17 bases in between. The CDR3 has 17 amino acids. The germline V gene encodes CDR1 MDHEN and CDR2 SYDVKM.

The genes are TRBV7-3 and TRBJ2-3; D is possibly TRBD1 (6 bases). V lost 4 bases and J lost 0, with 11 bases in between. This CDR3 is 15 amino acids long. Germline V gives CDR1 SGHTA, CDR2 FQGTGA. The chain's CDR3 is CASSWTVWSTDTQYF. CDR3 nucleotide sequence: TGTGCCAGCAGCTGGACAGTCTGGAGCACAGATACGCAGTATTTT.